Below, 3 T cell receptor beta chains from the same sample are listed, as sequenced in a study of T cells in Graves' hyperthyroidism and ophthalmopathy. Authors of the study amplified TCR beta CDR3 regions from RNA transcripts. The HTBI set primed first-round TCR CDR3 RT-PCR. TCRdb reanalysed the multiplex PCR reads using MiXCR and keeps one entry per CDR3 protein. Among some 760,000 distinct CDR3 sequences, approximately 15% were seen once, and the ten largest hold about a tenth. The sample was blood. The receptor source for this set is a young woman with Graves' hyperthyroidism.

The chain is built from TRBV19 and TRBJ1-4; no firm D call. Trimming removed 7 bases from V and 4 bases from J, with 13 bases in between. The CDR3 consists of 14 residues. Germline CDR1 is LNHDA and CDR2 is SQIVND (reference sequence). The CDR3 region is CASMSEAVNEKLFF. The CDR3 DNA follows: TGTGCCAGTATGTCCGAGGCCGTTAATGAAAAACTGTTTTTT.

This clonotype showed up many times. J is TRBJ1-5 and V is TRBV2; D call uncertain. This CDR3 has 14 amino acids. Germline assignment: CDR1 SNHLY and CDR2 FYNNEI. The V gene lost 3 bases and the J gene lost 0 bases, with 6 bases spanning the gap. The CDR3 DNA sequence: TGTGCCAGCAGTGAGGAATATAGCAATCAGCCCCAGCATTTT. It encodes CASSEEYSNQPQHF.

This clonotype was seen at least ten times. CDR3 region: CASSSRFGLAGVSSGELFF. CDR3 bases: TGTGCCAGCAGCTCTCGATTTGGACTAGCGGGAGTTTCATCCGGGGAGCTGTTTTTT. The V call is TRBV13, the J call TRBJ2-2; TRBD2 agrees at 13 bases. Germline values: CDR1 PRHDT, CDR2 FYEKMQ (reference sequence). The CDR3 totals 19 residues. The junction had 14 bases not matched to a gene; V was cut back by 4 bases and J by 6 bases. Full variable domain (rest looked up from reference TRBV13 and TRBJ2-2): AAGVIQSPRHLIKEKRETATLKCYPIPRHDTVYWYQQGPGQDPQFLISFYEKMQSDKGSIPDRFSAQQFSDYHSELNMSSLELGDSALYFCASSSRFGLAGVSSGELFFGEGSRLTVL.